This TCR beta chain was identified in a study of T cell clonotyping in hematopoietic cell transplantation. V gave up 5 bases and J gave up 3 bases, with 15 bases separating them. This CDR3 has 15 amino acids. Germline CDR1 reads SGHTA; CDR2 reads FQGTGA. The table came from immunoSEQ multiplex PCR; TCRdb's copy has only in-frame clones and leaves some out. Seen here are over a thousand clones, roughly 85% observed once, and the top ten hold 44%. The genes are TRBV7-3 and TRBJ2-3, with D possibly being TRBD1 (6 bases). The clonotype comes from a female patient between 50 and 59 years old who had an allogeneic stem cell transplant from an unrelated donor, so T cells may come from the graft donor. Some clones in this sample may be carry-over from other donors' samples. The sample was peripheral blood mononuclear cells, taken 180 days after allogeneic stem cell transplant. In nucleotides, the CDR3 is TGTGCCAGCAGCGCGGGTCTAGGGGGAACAGATACGCAGTATTTT. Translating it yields CASSAGLGGTDTQYF.